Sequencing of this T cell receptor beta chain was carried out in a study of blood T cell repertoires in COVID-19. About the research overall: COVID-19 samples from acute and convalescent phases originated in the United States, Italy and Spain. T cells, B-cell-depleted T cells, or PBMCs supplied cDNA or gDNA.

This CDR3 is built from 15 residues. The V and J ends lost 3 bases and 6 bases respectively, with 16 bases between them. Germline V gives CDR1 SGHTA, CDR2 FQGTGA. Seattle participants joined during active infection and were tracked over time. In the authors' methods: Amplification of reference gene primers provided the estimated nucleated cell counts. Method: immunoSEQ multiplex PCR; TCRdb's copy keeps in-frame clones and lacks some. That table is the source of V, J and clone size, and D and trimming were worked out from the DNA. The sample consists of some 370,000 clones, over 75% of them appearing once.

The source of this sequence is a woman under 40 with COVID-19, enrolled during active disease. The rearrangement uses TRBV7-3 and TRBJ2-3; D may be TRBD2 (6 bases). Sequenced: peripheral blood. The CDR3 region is CASSLGGPPGDTQYF. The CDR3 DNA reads TGTGCCAGCAGCTTGGGGGGACCCCCCGGGGATACGCAGTATTTT.